These 8 T cell receptor beta chains were all obtained from the same sample, sequenced in a study of CD8+ T cells in alopecia areata. Treatment reported: oral pan-JAK inhibitor, 5-10 mg twice daily. Following RNA extraction, reverse transcription yielded cDNA that acted as the sequencing template. Data came from immunoSEQ multiplex PCR; TCRdb stores just in-frame clones and leaves some out. The profile shows 95,000 to 100,000 clones, around 60% of them singletons. The material was CD8+ T cells sorted from blood, obtained at week 4, from a patient treated with tofacitinib. These receptors originate from a human donor with alopecia areata.

The V gene is TRBV9, the J gene TRBJ2-1, with D perhaps TRBD2 (5 bases). V dropped 0 bases and J dropped 2 bases, with 12 bases sitting between them. The CDR3 contains 16 residues. The germline CDR1 and CDR2 sequences are SGDLS and YYNGEE. The CDR3 DNA reads as TGTGCCAGCAGCGTAGCGCCGGGGAGCCCCTACAATGAGCAGTTCTTC. It is translated as CASSVAPGSPYNEQFF.

The chain has TRBV29-1 and TRBJ2-1; D uncertain. CDR3 length: 12 amino acids. Trimming shortened V by 6 bases and J by 4 bases, and 10 bases separated the two germline ends. Germline V gene sequence: CDR1 SQVTM, CDR2 ANQGSEA. The CDR3 spells CSVVGLYNEQFF. The CDR3 coding sequence is TGCAGCGTGGTTGGCCTTTACAATGAGCAGTTCTTC.

The J gene is TRBJ2-7, the V gene TRBV5-6; D possibly corresponds to TRBD2 (6 bases). Trimming pared 1 base from V and 7 bases from J, leaving 21 bases between. Germline V gives CDR1 SGHDT, CDR2 YYEEEE. This CDR3 has 16 amino acids. In DNA, the CDR3 is TGTGCCAGCAGCTTGCTCGGGAGTTCCCTCCCCTGGGAGCAGTACTTC. It encodes CASSLLGSSLPWEQYF.

The chain employs TRBV7-2 and TRBJ2-5; possibly TRBD2 for D (7 bases). CDR3 length: 16 residues. The V gene's germline CDR1 is SGHTA and CDR2 FQGNSA. Deletions cut 1 base from V and 0 bases from J, with 12 bases between. The DNA for the CDR3 is TGTGCCAGCAGCTTAGGAGGCGGGGGCAACCAAGAGACCCAGTACTTC. Its protein is CASSLGGGGNQETQYF.

This clone occurred a few times. In DNA, the CDR3 is TGTGCCTGGACCTTGGGTTCTAGCACAGATACGCAGTATTTT. This sequence encodes CAWTLGSSTDTQYF. The chain carries TRBV30 and TRBJ2-3; D unclear. In germline, CDR1 is GTSNPN, CDR2 SVGIG (reference sequence). The CDR3 totals 14 residues. V was trimmed by 4 bases and J by 0 bases, leaving 11 bases between them. The whole variable domain, filled in from reference TRBV30 and TRBJ2-3, reads SQTIHQWPATLVQPVGSPLSLECTVEGTSNPNLYWYRQAAGRGLQLLFYSVGIGQISSEVPQNLSASRPQDRQFILSSKKLLLSDSGFYLCAWTLGSSTDTQYFGPGTRLTVL.

V and J are TRBV29-1 and TRBJ1-2, with unresolved D. The V and J ends lost 6 bases and 3 bases respectively, with 8 bases between them. In germline, CDR1 is SQVTM, CDR2 ANQGSEA. CDR3 length: 11 residues. CDR3 coding DNA: TGCAGCGTGCAGGTACACTATGGCTACACCTTC. Its protein product is CSVQVHYGYTF. Together with reference TRBV29-1 and TRBJ1-2, the CDR3 gives the full variable domain: SAVISQKPSRDICQRGTSLTIQCQVDSQVTMMFWYRQQPGQSLTLIATANQGSEATYESGFVIDKFPISRPNLTFSTLTVSNMSPEDSSIYLCSVQVHYGYTFGSGTRLTVV.

This clone appeared a few times. The V gene is TRBV7-9, the J gene TRBJ2-5; 8 bases line up with TRBD1. After removal of 3 bases from V and 1 base from J, the junction contained 1 base not matched to a gene. Germline V gene sequence: CDR1 SEHNR, CDR2 FQNEAQ (reference sequence). The CDR3 is made up of 14 amino acids. The CDR3: CASSFGQGQETQYF. In DNA, the CDR3 is TGTGCCAGCAGCTTCGGACAGGGCCAAGAGACCCAGTACTTC.

The chain is built from TRBV15 and TRBJ2-1, with TRBD2 matching 8 bases. The CDR3 contains 15 residues. V shed 3 bases, J shed 2 bases, and the junction held 3 bases outside the gene matches. Germline V gene sequence: CDR1 LNHNV, CDR2 YYDKDF (reference sequence). CDR3 sequence (DNA): TGTGCCACCAGCAGCTCGGGAGGGCCCTACAATGAGCAGTTCTTC. As protein: CATSSSGGPYNEQFF.